The 20 T cell receptor beta chains listed next were all sequenced from one sample in a study of T-cell memory formation after mild COVID-19. TCRdb recomputed calls from the 5' RACE reads with MiXCR, one row per CDR3 protein. The sample lists some 320,000 distinct CDR3 sequences; roughly 15% were seen once. Sequenced sample: PBMCs or a T cell subset sorted from them (not recorded which). These receptors were taken from a man between 18 and 29 years old who had mild COVID-19 (a few samples of this study predate the infection). Cell type and time point are not known.

J is TRBJ2-4 and V is TRBV18, with a tentative D call TRBD2 (6 bases). Germline V gives CDR1 KGHSH, CDR2 LQKENI. This CDR3 spans 13 amino acids. V was clipped by 2 bases and J by 8 bases, with 10 bases between them. The CDR3: CASSPGPGDIQYF. As DNA, the CDR3 is TGTGCCAGCTCACCAGGGCCGGGGGACATTCAGTACTTC. Full variable domain (remainder filled in from reference TRBV18 and TRBJ2-4): NAGVMQNPRHLVRRRGQEARLRCSPMKGHSHVYWYRQLPEEGLKFMVYLQKENIIDESGMPKERFSAEFPKEGPSILRIQQVVRGDSAAYFCASSPGPGDIQYFGAGTRLSVL.

This clonotype was seen only a few times. The chain couples TRBV7-2 to TRBJ2-2, with D perhaps assigned TRBD1 or TRBD2 (6 bases each). V gave up 4 bases and J gave up 0 bases, with 9 bases separating them. CDR1 SGHTA and CDR2 FQGNSA come from the germline V gene. This CDR3 contains 15 residues. The CDR3 here is CASSSGGANTGELFF. The CDR3 DNA is TGTGCCAGCAGCTCCGGGGGCGCGAACACCGGGGAGCTGTTTTTT.

The chain is built from TRBV20-1 and TRBJ2-5, with TRBD1 identical over 7 bases. Germline assignment: CDR1 DFQATT and CDR2 SNEGSKA (reference sequence). The CDR3 spans 14 residues. The ends lost 4 bases at V and 5 bases at J; junction bases unmatched: 10. This CDR3 reads CSAKTGERGETQYF. In DNA, the CDR3 is TGCAGTGCTAAAACAGGGGAACGAGGGGAGACCCAGTACTTC.

This clonotype was picked up a small number of times. The V gene is TRBV10-3, the J gene TRBJ1-1, with a tentative D call TRBD1 (6 bases). CDR3 length equals 13 residues. Trimming removed 7 bases from V and 5 bases from J, with 14 bases in between. Germline-derived CDR1 and CDR2 are ENHRY and SYGVKD. This CDR3 is CAIIREGGTEAFF. As DNA, the CDR3 is TGTGCCATCATTCGGGAAGGGGGAACTGAAGCTTTCTTT.

This clonotype was observed at least ten times. V and J are TRBV6-5 and TRBJ2-1; D remains unclear. The V end was cut by 2 bases, the J end by 5 bases, with 10 bases between. From germline, CDR1 is MNHEY and CDR2 SVGAGI. The CDR3 runs to 14 residues. In nucleotides, the CDR3 is TGTGCCAGCAGTTACAGCGCCTCTCACAATGAGCAGTTCTTC. The encoded protein is CASSYSASHNEQFF.

This clonotype was found a few times. The chain combines TRBV20-1 with TRBJ2-5, with D uncertain. Per the germline V gene, CDR1 is DFQATT and CDR2 is SNEGSKA (reference sequence). Trimming took off 3 bases at V and 1 base at J, with 3 bases between the two ends. The CDR3 consists of 11 residues. The CDR3 loop is CSASFQETQYF. Here the CDR3 DNA reads TGCAGTGCTAGTTTCCAAGAGACCCAGTACTTC.

The rearrangement joins TRBV4-1 to TRBJ1-5, with 11 bases that match TRBD1. The CDR3 runs 15 residues. From germline, CDR1 is MGHRA and CDR2 YSYEKL. Trimming at V came to 4 bases and at J to 7 bases, leaving 6 bases not matched to a gene. The CDR3 reads CASSRGDRGIQPQHF. The CDR3 DNA follows: TGCGCCAGCAGCCGAGGGGACAGGGGGATCCAGCCCCAGCATTTT.

This clonotype has more than one count but fewer than ten. This chain uses TRBV7-9 with TRBJ2-1, with a possible D match to TRBD2 (7 bases). Germline V gene lookup returns CDR1 SEHNR and CDR2 FQNEAQ (reference sequence). The V end was cut by 5 bases, the J end by 3 bases, with 14 bases between. The CDR3 is 15 residues long. DNA of the CDR3: TGTGCCAGCAGCCGACGGGGGGCTCTCTACAATGAGCAGTTCTTC. It is translated as CASSRRGALYNEQFF.

This clonotype has more than one count but fewer than ten. One end of the junction fails to match germline, which may point to a read error. The chain employs TRBV4-2 and TRBJ1-3; D not certain. This CDR3 has 12 amino acids. Germline V CDR1 and CDR2: LGHNA, YNFKEQ. The CDR3 protein is CASSQTDGGSHF. CDR3 bases: TGTGCCAGCAGCCAAACTGACGGCGGTTCCCATTTT.

The CDR3 here is CASSLGPPKGETQYF. CDR3 DNA sequence: TGTGCCAGCAGCCTGGGACCACCGAAGGGGGAGACCCAGTACTTC. The rearrangement uses TRBV7-8 and TRBJ2-5, with D perhaps assigned TRBD1 or TRBD2 (5 bases each). Trimming stripped 5 bases from V and 5 bases from J, with 18 bases between. Germline V gene lookup returns CDR1 SGHVS and CDR2 FQNEAQ. CDR3 length: 15 residues.

This clonotype was counted many times. The rearrangement uses TRBV3-1 and TRBJ1-2, with 7 positions matching TRBD1. Germline lookup yields CDR1 LGHDT and CDR2 YNNKEL (reference sequence). The trim removed 4 bases at V and 2 bases at J, leaving 7 bases unmatched. The CDR3 loop spans 15 amino acids. The CDR3 spells CASSPAGGGNYGYTF. In nucleotides, the CDR3 is TGTGCCAGCAGCCCAGCAGGGGGAGGCAACTATGGCTACACCTTC.

This clonotype occurred a few times. The chain combines TRBV4-2 with TRBJ1-1; D remains ambiguous. CDR1 is LGHNA, CDR2 YNFKEQ, per germline. The V end was cut by 0 bases, the J end by 0 bases, with 8 bases between. This CDR3 contains 15 residues. CDR3 protein: CASSQDGQLNTEAFF. The CDR3 nucleotides read TGTGCCAGCAGCCAAGATGGGCAGCTGAACACTGAAGCTTTCTTT.

This clonotype was observed a handful of times. This chain joins TRBV7-8 and TRBJ2-7; D perhaps matches TRBD1 (5 bases). The V and J ends lost 2 bases and 3 bases respectively, with 8 bases between them. From germline, CDR1 is SGHVS and CDR2 FQNEAQ. The CDR3 spans 13 residues. The CDR3 loop reads CASSLSTDYEQYF. Written as DNA, the CDR3 is TGTGCCAGCAGCTTATCGACAGACTACGAGCAGTACTTC. The whole variable domain, remainder taken from reference TRBV7-8 and TRBJ2-7, is GAGVSQSPRYKVAKRGQDVALRCDPISGHVSLFWYQQALGQGPEFLTYFQNEAQLDKSGLPSDRFFAERPEGSVSTLKIQRTQQEDSAVYLCASSLSTDYEQYFGPGTRLTVT.

The chain uses TRBV5-1 and TRBJ2-1; no reliable D call. This CDR3 has 14 amino acids. Germline CDR1 and CDR2: SGHRS and YFSETQ. The germline V and J ends were trimmed by 8 bases and 8 bases, with 20 bases remaining between them. CDR3 region: CASYKGNRDDEQFF. The CDR3 nucleotides are TGCGCCAGTTATAAAGGGAACCGTGACGATGAGCAGTTCTTC.

This clonotype showed up many times. The chain combines TRBV11-2 with TRBJ2-2; 8 nucleotides line up with TRBD2. The V gene end was trimmed by 8 bases and the J gene end by 4 bases; junction bases not matched to a gene: 3. Germline assignment: CDR1 SGHAT and CDR2 FQNNGV. The CDR3 is 13 residues long. DNA for the CDR3: TGTGCCAGCGGTCTAGCGGGCACCGGGGAGCTGTTTTTT. It codes for CASGLAGTGELFF.

This clonotype occurred a few times. The V gene is TRBV20-1, the J gene TRBJ1-1; D possibly corresponds to TRBD1 (5 bases). CDR3 length: 15 amino acids. Germline V gene data show CDR1 as DFQATT and CDR2 as SNEGSKA (reference sequence). Trimming pared 3 bases from V and 4 bases from J, leaving 18 bases between. In DNA form, the CDR3 reads TGCAGTGCTAGGGGGGACGGTGGCGTGGGCACTGAAGCTTTCTTT. Translating it yields CSARGDGGVGTEAFF.

With regard to this clonotype: This may stem from a read error, because a much larger clone lies one nucleotide away. The chain links TRBV5-4 to TRBJ2-4; 8 nucleotides line up with TRBD1. V was clipped by 3 bases and J by 11 bases; unmatched bases: 10. This CDR3 is 14 amino acids long. Germline-derived CDR1 and CDR2 are SGHNT and YYREEE (reference sequence). Here the CDR3 DNA reads TGTGCCAGCAGCTCAAGAAGACAGGGGAACGTTCAGTACTTC. This encodes CASSSRRQGNVQYF.

V and J are TRBV4-2 and TRBJ2-7, with TRBD2 matching 12 bases. This CDR3 contains 17 residues. The V and J ends lost 0 bases and 5 bases, in that order; junction bases with no gene match: 8. Germline loops: CDR1 LGHNA, CDR2 YNFKEQ. The CDR3 DNA is TGTGCCAGCAGCCAAGAAAGGACTAGCGGGGTCCAACACGAGCAGTACTTC. Translating gives CASSQERTSGVQHEQYF.

There are a few counts of this clonotype. V is TRBV9 and J is TRBJ2-3; TRBD2 agrees at 9 bases. Germline-derived CDR1 and CDR2 are SGDLS and YYNGEE. Losses at the gene ends were 0 bases for V and 1 base for J; bases not matched to a gene: 6. The CDR3 covers 17 residues. The CDR3 DNA follows: TGTGCCAGCAGCGTAGGCTTTGCGGGGGGGGGCACAGATACGCAGTATTTT. It codes for CASSVGFAGGGTDTQYF.

The genes are TRBV7-9 and TRBJ1-6; D remains unclear. Germline V lookup: CDR1 SEHNR, CDR2 FQNEAQ (reference sequence). Trimming left V 4 bases short and J 6 bases short, with 4 bases between. The CDR3 is made up of 12 amino acids. The CDR3 protein is CASSSINSPLHF. DNA for the CDR3: TGTGCCAGCAGCTCCATTAATTCACCCCTCCACTTT. Full variable domain (missing parts from reference TRBV7-9 and TRBJ1-6): DTGVSQNPRHKITKRGQNVTFRCDPISEHNRLYWYRQTLGQGPEFLTYFQNEAQLEKSRLLSDRFSAERPKGSFSTLEIQRTEQGDSAMYLCASSSINSPLHFGNGTRLTVT.